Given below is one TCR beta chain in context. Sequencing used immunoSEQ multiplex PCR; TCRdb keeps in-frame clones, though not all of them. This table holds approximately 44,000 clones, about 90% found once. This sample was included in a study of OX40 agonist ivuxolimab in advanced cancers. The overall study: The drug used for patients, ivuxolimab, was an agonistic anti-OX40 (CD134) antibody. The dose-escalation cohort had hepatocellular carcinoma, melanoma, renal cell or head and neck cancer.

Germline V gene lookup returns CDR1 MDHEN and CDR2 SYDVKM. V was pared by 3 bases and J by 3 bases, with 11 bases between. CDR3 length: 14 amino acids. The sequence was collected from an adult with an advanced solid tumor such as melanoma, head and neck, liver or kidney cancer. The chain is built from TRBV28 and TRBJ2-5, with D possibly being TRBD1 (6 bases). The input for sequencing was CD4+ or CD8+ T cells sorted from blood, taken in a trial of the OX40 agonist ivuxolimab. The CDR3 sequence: CASSLDPGEETQYF. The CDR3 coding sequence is TGTGCCAGCAGTTTGGATCCAGGGGAAGAGACCCAGTACTTC.